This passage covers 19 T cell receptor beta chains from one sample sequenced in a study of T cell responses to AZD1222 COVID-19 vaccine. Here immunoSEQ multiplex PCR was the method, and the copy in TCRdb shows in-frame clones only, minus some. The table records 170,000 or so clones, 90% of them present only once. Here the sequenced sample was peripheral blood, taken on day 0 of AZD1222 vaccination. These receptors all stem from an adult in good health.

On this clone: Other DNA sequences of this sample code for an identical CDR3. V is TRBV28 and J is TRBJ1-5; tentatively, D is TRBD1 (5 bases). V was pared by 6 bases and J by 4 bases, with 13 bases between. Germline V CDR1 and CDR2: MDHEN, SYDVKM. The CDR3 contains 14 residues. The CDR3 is CASSSPGLNQPQHF. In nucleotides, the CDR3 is TGTGCCAGCAGCTCCCCAGGGTTAAATCAGCCCCAGCATTTT.

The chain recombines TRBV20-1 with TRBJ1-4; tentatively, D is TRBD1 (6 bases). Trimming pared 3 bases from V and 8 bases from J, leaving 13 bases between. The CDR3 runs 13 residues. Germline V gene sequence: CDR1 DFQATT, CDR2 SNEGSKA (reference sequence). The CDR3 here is CSASDRSTEKLFF. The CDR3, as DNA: TGCAGTGCTAGTGACAGGTCCACCGAAAAACTGTTTTTT.

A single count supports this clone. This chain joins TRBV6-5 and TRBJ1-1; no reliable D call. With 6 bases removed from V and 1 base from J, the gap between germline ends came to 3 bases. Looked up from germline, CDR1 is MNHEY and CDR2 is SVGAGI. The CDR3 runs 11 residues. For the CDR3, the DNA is TGTGCCAGCAGGGAGAACACTGAAGCTTTCTTT. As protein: CASRENTEAFF.

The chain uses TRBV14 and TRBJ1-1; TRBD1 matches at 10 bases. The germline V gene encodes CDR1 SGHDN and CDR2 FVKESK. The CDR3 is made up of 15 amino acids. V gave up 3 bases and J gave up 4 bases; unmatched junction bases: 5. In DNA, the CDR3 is TGTGCCAGCAGCCACCTTAGGACAGGGGGCACTGAAGCTTTCTTT. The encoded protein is CASSHLRTGGTEAFF.

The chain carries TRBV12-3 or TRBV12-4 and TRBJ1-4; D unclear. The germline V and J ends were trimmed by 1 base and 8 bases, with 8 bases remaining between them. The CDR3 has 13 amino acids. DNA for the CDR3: TGTGCCAGCAGTTTAGACCGAGGGGAAAAACTGTTTTTT. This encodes CASSLDRGEKLFF.

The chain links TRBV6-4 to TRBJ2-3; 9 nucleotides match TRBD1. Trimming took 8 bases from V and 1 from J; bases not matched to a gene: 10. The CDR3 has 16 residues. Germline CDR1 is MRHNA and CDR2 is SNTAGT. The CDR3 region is CASRNRGRVGTDTQYF. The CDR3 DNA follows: TGTGCCAGCCGAAACAGGGGGCGAGTCGGCACAGATACGCAGTATTTT.

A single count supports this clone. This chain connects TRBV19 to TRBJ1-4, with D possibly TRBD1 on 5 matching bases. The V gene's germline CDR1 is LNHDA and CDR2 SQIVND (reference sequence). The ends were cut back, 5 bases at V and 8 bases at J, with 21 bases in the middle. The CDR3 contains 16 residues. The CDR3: CASSSGTLLGTEKLFF. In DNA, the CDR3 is TGTGCCAGTAGTTCGGGGACGCTACTTGGAACCGAAAAACTGTTTTTT. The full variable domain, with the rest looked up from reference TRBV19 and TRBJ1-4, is DGGITQSPKYLFRKEGQNVTLSCEQNLNHDAMYWYRQDPGQGLRLIYYSQIVNDFQKGDIAEGYSVSREKKESFPLTVTSAQKNPTAFYLCASSSGTLLGTEKLFFGSGTQLSVL.

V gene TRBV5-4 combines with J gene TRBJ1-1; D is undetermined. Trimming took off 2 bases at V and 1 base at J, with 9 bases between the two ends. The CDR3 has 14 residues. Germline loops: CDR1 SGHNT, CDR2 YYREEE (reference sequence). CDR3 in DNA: TGTGCCAGCAGCTTCCCCAGCGGGAACACTGAAGCTTTCTTT. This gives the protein CASSFPSGNTEAFF.

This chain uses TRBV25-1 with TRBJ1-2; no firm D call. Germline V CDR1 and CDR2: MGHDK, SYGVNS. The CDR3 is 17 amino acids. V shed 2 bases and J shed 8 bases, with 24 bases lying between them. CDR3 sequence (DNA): TGTGCCAGCAGTGAACCGTCGGGCGACAAGCTAGTCGGGGGCTACACCTTC. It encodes CASSEPSGDKLVGGYTF.

The CDR3 loop reads CASSLLPGWSYNSPLHF. In DNA, the CDR3 is TGTGCCAGCAGTTTATTGCCAGGGTGGTCCTATAATTCACCCCTCCACTTT. The chain is built from TRBV27 and TRBJ1-6; the D gene is possibly TRBD1 (5 bases). Germline V gene sequence: CDR1 MNHEY, CDR2 SMNVEV (reference sequence). This CDR3 comprises 17 residues. The ends were cut back, 1 base at V and 1 base at J, with 11 bases in the middle.

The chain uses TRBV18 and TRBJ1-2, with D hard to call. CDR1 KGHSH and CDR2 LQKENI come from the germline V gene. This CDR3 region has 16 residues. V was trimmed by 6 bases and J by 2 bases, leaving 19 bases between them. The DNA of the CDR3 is TGTGCCAGCTCCCGACCATTCCGGTTCGGGAACTATGGCTACACCTTC. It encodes CASSRPFRFGNYGYTF. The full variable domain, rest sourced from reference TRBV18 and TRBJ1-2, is NAGVMQNPRHLVRRRGQEARLRCSPMKGHSHVYWYRQLPEEGLKFMVYLQKENIIDESGMPKERFSAEFPKEGPSILRIQQVVRGDSAAYFCASSRPFRFGNYGYTFGSGTRLTVV.

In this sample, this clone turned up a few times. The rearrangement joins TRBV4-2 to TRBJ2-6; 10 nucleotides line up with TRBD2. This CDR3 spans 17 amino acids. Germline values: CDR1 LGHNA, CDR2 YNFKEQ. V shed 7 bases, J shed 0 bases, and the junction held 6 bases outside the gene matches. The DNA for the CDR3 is TGTGCCAGCACCTCTAGCGGGGGTGTCTCTGGGGCCAACGTCCTGACTTTC. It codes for CASTSSGGVSGANVLTF.

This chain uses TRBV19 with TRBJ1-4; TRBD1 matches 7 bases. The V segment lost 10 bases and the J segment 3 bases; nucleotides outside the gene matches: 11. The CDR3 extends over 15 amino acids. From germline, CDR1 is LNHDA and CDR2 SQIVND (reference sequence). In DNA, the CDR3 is TGTGCCACCACCCTAGGGGGCGCATCTAATGAAAAACTGTTTTTT. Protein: CATTLGGASNEKLFF.

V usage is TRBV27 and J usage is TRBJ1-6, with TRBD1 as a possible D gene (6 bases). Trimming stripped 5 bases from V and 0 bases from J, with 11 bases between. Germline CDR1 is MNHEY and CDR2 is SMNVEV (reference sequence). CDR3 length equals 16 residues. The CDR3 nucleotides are TGTGCCAGCAGTCGGGACACTCACTCCTATAATTCACCCCTCCACTTT. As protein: CASSRDTHSYNSPLHF.

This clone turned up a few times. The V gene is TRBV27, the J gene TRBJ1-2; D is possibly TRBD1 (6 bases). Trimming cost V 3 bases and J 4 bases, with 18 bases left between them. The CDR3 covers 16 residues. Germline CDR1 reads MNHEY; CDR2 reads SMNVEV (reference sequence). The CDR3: CASSFGRAGDGYGYTF. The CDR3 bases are TGTGCCAGCAGTTTCGGGAGGGCAGGGGACGGCTATGGCTACACCTTC.

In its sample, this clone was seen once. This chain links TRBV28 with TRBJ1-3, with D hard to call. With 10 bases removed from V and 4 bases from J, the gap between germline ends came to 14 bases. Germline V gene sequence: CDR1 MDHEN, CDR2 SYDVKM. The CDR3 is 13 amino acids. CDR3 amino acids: CATIRLGGNTIYF. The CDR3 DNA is TGTGCCACCATCCGGCTGGGGGGAAACACCATATATTTT.

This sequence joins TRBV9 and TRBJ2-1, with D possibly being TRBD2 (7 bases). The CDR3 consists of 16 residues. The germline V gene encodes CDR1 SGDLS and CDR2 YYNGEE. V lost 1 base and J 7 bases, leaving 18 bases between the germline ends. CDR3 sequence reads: CASSVLPLGGGNEQFF. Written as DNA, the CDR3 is TGTGCCAGCAGCGTACTCCCTTTGGGAGGGGGGAATGAGCAGTTCTTC.

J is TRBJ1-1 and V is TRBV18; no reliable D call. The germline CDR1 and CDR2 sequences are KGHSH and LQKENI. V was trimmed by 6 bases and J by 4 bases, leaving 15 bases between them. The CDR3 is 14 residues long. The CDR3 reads CASSPISRGTEAFF. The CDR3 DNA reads TGTGCCAGCTCCCCTATCTCCCGGGGCACTGAAGCTTTCTTT. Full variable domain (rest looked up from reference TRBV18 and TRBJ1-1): NAGVMQNPRHLVRRRGQEARLRCSPMKGHSHVYWYRQLPEEGLKFMVYLQKENIIDESGMPKERFSAEFPKEGPSILRIQQVVRGDSAAYFCASSPISRGTEAFFGQGTRLTVV.

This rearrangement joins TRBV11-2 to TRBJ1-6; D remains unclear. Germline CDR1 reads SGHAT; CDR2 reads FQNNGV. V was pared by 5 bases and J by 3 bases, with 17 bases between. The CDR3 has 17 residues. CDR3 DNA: TGTGCCAGCAGCCTCGCGGCACGGTCCAGCTATAATTCACCCCTCCACTTT. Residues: CASSLAARSSYNSPLHF.